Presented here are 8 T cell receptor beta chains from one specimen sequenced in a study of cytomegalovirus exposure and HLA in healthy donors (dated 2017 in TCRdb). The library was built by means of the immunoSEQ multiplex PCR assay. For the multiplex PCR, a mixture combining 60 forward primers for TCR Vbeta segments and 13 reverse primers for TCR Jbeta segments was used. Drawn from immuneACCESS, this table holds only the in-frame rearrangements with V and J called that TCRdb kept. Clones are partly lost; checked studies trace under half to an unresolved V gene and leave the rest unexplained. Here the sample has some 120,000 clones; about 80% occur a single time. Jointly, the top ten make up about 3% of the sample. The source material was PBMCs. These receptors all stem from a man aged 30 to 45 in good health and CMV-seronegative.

The DNA for the CDR3 is TGTGCCAGCAGCCCAAGAGCGGGGGGGCCCTACGAGCAGTACTTC. Its translation is CASSPRAGGPYEQYF. The chain carries TRBV11-1 and TRBJ2-7, with 10 bases matching TRBD2. Germline CDR1 SGHAT, CDR2 FQDESV (reference sequence). There are 15 residues in the CDR3. J gave up 2 bases and V 5 bases, and 6 bases lay outside the gene matches. The full variable domain, in which reference TRBV11-1 and TRBJ2-7 provide the parts outside the CDR3, is EAEVAQSPRYKITEKSQAVAFWCDPISGHATLYWYRQILGQGPELLVQFQDESVVDDSQLPKDRFSAERLKGVDSTLKIQPAELGDSAMYLCASSPRAGGPYEQYFGPGTRLTVT.

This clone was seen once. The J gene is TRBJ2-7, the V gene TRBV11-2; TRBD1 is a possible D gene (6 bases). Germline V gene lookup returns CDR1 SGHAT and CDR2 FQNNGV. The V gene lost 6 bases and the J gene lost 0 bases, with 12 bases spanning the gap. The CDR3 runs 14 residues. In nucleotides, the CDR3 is TGTGCCAGCAGGCCCCAGGGGAGCTCCTACGAGCAGTACTTC. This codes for CASRPQGSSYEQYF. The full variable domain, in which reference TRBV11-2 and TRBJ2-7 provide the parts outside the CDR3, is EAGVAQSPRYKIIEKRQSVAFWCNPISGHATLYWYQQILGQGPKLLIQFQNNGVVDDSQLPKDRFSAERLKGVDSTLKIQPAKLEDSAVYLCASRPQGSSYEQYFGPGTRLTVT.

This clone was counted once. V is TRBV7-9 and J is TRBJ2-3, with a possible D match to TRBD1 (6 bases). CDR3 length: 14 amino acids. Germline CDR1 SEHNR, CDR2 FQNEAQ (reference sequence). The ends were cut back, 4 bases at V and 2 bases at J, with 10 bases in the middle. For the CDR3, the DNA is TGTGCCAGCAGCTCGGACAGACCCACAGATACGCAGTATTTT. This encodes CASSSDRPTDTQYF.

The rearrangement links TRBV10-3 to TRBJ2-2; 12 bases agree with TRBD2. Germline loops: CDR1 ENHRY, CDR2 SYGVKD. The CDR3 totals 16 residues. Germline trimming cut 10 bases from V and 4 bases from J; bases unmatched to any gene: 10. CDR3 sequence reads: CATKTSGSSGTGELFF. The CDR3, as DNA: TGTGCCACGAAGACTAGCGGGAGTTCGGGCACCGGGGAGCTGTTTTTT.

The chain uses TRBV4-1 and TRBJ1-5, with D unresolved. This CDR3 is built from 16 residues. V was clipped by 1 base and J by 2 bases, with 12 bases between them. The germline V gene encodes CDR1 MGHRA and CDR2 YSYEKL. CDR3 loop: CASSQVSGLRNQPQHF. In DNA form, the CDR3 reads TGCGCCAGCAGCCAAGTATCCGGTCTCCGCAATCAGCCCCAGCATTTT.

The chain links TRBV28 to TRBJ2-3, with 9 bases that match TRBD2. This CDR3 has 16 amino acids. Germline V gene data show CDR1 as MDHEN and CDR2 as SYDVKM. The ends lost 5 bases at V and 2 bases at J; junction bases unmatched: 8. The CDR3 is CASSTSASGNTDTQYF. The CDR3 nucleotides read TGTGCCAGCAGTACCTCTGCTAGCGGGAACACAGATACGCAGTATTTT. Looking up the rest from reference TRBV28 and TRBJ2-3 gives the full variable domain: DVKVTQSSRYLVKRTGEKVFLECVQDMDHENMFWYRQDPGLGLRLIYFSYDVKMKEKGDIPEGYSVSREKKERFSLILESASTNQTSMYLCASSTSASGNTDTQYFGPGTRLTVL.

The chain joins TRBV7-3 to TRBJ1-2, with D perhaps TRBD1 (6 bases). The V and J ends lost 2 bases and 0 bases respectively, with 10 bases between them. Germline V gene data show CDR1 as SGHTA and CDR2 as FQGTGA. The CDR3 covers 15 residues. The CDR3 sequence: CASSLLGTTNYGYTF. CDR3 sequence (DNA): TGTGCCAGCAGCTTATTAGGGACAACTAACTATGGCTACACCTTC.

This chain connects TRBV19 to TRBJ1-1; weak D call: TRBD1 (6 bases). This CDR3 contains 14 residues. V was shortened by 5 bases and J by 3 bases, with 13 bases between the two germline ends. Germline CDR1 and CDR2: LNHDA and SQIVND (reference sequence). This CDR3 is CASSQVAGDTEAFF. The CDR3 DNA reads TGTGCCAGTAGTCAGGTGGCAGGGGACACTGAAGCTTTCTTT.